Presented here are 22 T cell receptor beta chains from one specimen sequenced in a study of tumor-infiltrating lymphocytes in glioblastoma multiforme. Multiple V-beta primers and a C-beta primer amplified TCRB from RNA. TCRdb called the multiplex PCR reads again in MiXCR, with one record for every CDR3 protein. The sample consists of 7,000 to 9,500 distinct CDR3 sequences, 74% of them appearing once. Sequenced: brain tumor tissue. The receptors come from a male donor with glioblastoma.

This chain connects TRBV6-5 to TRBJ1-6, with a weak D call TRBD1 (5 bases). This CDR3 has 12 amino acids. V dropped 8 bases and J dropped 7 bases, with 9 bases sitting between them. Germline V gene sequence: CDR1 MNHEY, CDR2 SVGAGI. The CDR3 is CASGAGNSPLHF. For the CDR3, the DNA is TGTGCCAGCGGGGCGGGGAATTCACCCCTCCACTTT.

The rearrangement joins TRBV4-1 to TRBJ1-1; no clear D gene. V lost 0 bases, J lost 1 base, and 15 bases lay in between. CDR1 is MGHRA and CDR2 is YSYEKL in the germline V gene. The length of the CDR3 is 17 residues. CDR3 sequence: CASSQDGGRPGNTEAFF. The CDR3 coding sequence is TGCGCCAGCAGCCAAGATGGCGGCAGGCCGGGGAACACTGAAGCTTTCTTT.

This clonotype was observed a few times. The CDR3 ends on some other residue instead of the conserved phenylalanine or tryptophan, so this is likely a read error. The rearrangement links TRBV6-2 or TRBV6-3 to TRBJ2-3; D call uncertain. Per germline, CDR1 MNHEY and CDR2 SVGEGT. The CDR3 length is 14 residues. Trimming took 10 bases from V and 2 from J, leaving 16 bases between them. The CDR3 region is CANNTTPNTDTQYS. In DNA, the CDR3 is TGTGCCAACAACACGACACCGAACACAGATACGCAGTATTCT.

This clonotype was seen more than once but under ten times. The chain is built from TRBV20-1 and TRBJ2-1; 11 nucleotides agree with TRBD2. Germline assignment: CDR1 DFQATT and CDR2 SNEGSKA (reference sequence). The CDR3 is made up of 15 amino acids. The V gene end was trimmed by 3 bases and the J gene end by 7 bases; junction bases not matched to a gene: 8. DNA for the CDR3: TGCAGTGCTAGTAGCCGGTCTAGCGGGAGGAATGAGCAGTTCTTC. Translated: CSASSRSSGRNEQFF.

Points on this clonotype: At one end the junction does not follow the germline gene, possibly because of a read error. This chain uses TRBV20-1 with TRBJ2-3, with 8 bases aligning to TRBD2. The germline gives CDR1 DFQATT, CDR2 SNEGSKA (reference sequence). The CDR3 has 14 residues. CDR3 nucleotides: TGCAGTGCTGGGACTAGTAATATGGGAGATATGCAGTATTTT. Translation: CSAGTSNMGDMQYF.

The chain employs TRBV29-1 and TRBJ2-1; the match to TRBD1 covers 8 bases. V dropped 3 bases and J dropped 13; count of bases not matched to a gene: 17. This CDR3 contains 15 residues. Germline V gene lookup returns CDR1 SQVTM and CDR2 ANQGSEA. CDR3 sequence reads: CSVDLQGAVVETQFF. The CDR3 DNA reads as TGCAGCGTTGATTTGCAGGGGGCGGTAGTGGAGACCCAGTTCTTC.

Note on this clonotype: The junction departs from germline at one end; a sequencing error may be responsible. The chain joins TRBV11-1 to TRBJ1-2; D is perhaps TRBD1 (6 bases). Germline loops: CDR1 SGHAT, CDR2 FQDESV (reference sequence). CDR3 length: 16 amino acids. DNA of the CDR3: TGTGCCAGCAGGGACCTCAGACAGGCTAATGACTGTGGCCACACCTTC. The encoded protein is CASRDLRQANDCGHTF.

V gene TRBV28 combines with J gene TRBJ2-4, with 7 bases matching TRBD2. Germline V CDR1 and CDR2: MDHEN, SYDVKM. CDR3 length equals 15 residues. After removal of 2 bases from V and 6 bases from J, the junction contained 7 bases not matched to a gene. The CDR3 DNA follows: TGTGCCAGCAGTTTAGCGGGAGAACCCATAAACATTCAGTACTTC. This codes for CASSLAGEPINIQYF.

The chain employs TRBV20-1 and TRBJ2-3; D possibly corresponds to TRBD1 (6 bases). This CDR3 is built from 15 residues. Germline lookup yields CDR1 DFQATT and CDR2 SNEGSKA (reference sequence). V shed 6 bases and J shed 7 bases, with 23 bases lying between them. CDR3 in amino acids: CSALRTVAALNTQYF. The DNA for the CDR3 is TGCAGTGCCCTACGGACAGTGGCGGCCCTTAATACGCAGTATTTT.

V and J are TRBV28 and TRBJ2-7; no firm D call. CDR3 size: 12 residues. Germline CDR1 reads MDHEN; CDR2 reads SYDVKM. Trimming took 6 bases from V and 4 from J, leaving 10 bases between them. The CDR3 spells CASSTRRYEQYF. The CDR3 DNA reads as TGTGCCAGCAGCACCCGGCGGTACGAGCAGTACTTC.

The chain couples TRBV19 to TRBJ1-5; 9 nucleotides align to TRBD1. Germline assignment: CDR1 LNHDA and CDR2 SQIVND (reference sequence). With V trimmed by 4 bases and J by 5 bases, 6 bases remained unmatched. This CDR3 region has 15 residues. CDR3 coding DNA: TGTGCCAGTAGTAACCCCAGGACAGGGGATCAGCCCCAGCATTTT. Translated, it gives CASSNPRTGDQPQHF.

The table lists this clonotype with a few counts. Likely a read error: the CDR3 ends without its conserved phenylalanine or tryptophan. This rearrangement joins TRBV5-1 to TRBJ2-7; D ambiguous. The CDR3 is 13 residues long. Per the germline V gene, CDR1 is SGHRS and CDR2 is YFSETQ. The CDR3 DNA sequence: TGCGCCAGTAGCTTGCATGAGACCTACGAGCAGTACTCC. Its protein product is CASSLHETYEQYS.

As regards this clonotype: No conserved phenylalanine or tryptophan is present at the end of the CDR3, so a read error is the likely explanation. This chain uses TRBV30 with TRBJ2-6; D is perhaps TRBD1 (5 bases). This CDR3 is 14 amino acids long. CDR1 and CDR2 from the germline V gene are GTSNPN and SVGIG (reference sequence). CDR3: CACSGCSGSNVLTL. The CDR3 DNA is TGTGCCTGTTCAGGGTGCTCTGGGTCCAACGTCCTGACTTTA.

This rearrangement joins TRBV11-3 to TRBJ2-3, with 8 bases aligning to TRBD2. CDR3 length: 13 amino acids. Germline V gene sequence: CDR1 SGHNT, CDR2 YENEEA. With 5 bases clipped from V and 10 bases from J, the junction kept 8 bases outside the gene matches. CDR3 DNA: TGTGCCAGCAGCGCTAACACAGCGGGGGCGCAGTATTTT. Encoded protein: CASSANTAGAQYF.

V usage is TRBV12-3 or TRBV12-4 and J usage is TRBJ2-5; 7 bases are shared with TRBD2. The CDR3 covers 12 residues. J gave up 6 bases and V 6 bases, and 4 bases lay outside the gene matches. Here the CDR3 reads CASSAAGQTQYF. The CDR3, as DNA: TGTGCCAGCAGCGCAGCGGGGCAGACCCAGTACTTC.

Remarks on this clonotype: At one end the junction does not follow the germline gene, possibly because of a read error. This chain joins TRBV11-2 and TRBJ2-3, with D uncertain. The CDR3 is 13 residues long. The germline V gene has CDR1 SGHAT and CDR2 FQNNGV. The DNA of the CDR3 is TGTGCCAGCAGCTTAGGACCGAGAGATACGCGGTATTTT. Residues: CASSLGPRDTRYF.

Comment on this clonotype: The germline gene is not matched at one end of the junction; a read error may be the cause. The rearrangement joins TRBV7-9 to TRBJ2-5; D is unresolved. The CDR3 runs 16 residues. Germline values: CDR1 SEHNR, CDR2 FQNEAQ (reference sequence). For the CDR3, the DNA is TGTGCCAGCAGGAATGCCGGGTCCCGGGCCCAAGAGACCCGGTACTTC. It yields the protein CASRNAGSRAQETRYF.

This chain joins TRBV6-1 and TRBJ1-1; D is perhaps TRBD1 (6 bases). The germline V and J ends were trimmed by 2 bases and 2 bases, with 9 bases remaining between them. There are 14 residues in the CDR3. Germline CDR1 reads MNHNS; CDR2 reads SASEGT. In nucleotides, the CDR3 is TGTGCCAGCAGTGAATGGACAGAAAACACTGAAGCTTTCTTT. It codes for CASSEWTENTEAFF.

In this sample, this clonotype turned up once. The V call is TRBV6-6, the J call TRBJ2-7; 9 nucleotides agree with TRBD2. CDR3 length equals 15 residues. Trimming cost V 2 bases and J 5 bases; bases outside gene matches: 7. Germline CDR1 MNHNY, CDR2 SVGAGI (reference sequence). In nucleotides, the CDR3 is TGTGCCAGCAGTTACCTAGCGGGGACTTCGAACGAGCAGTACTTC. Its translation is CASSYLAGTSNEQYF.

About this clonotype: A read error is likely, as this CDR3 ends without the conserved phenylalanine or tryptophan. The limits of the CDR3 on the DNA are not certain, so only TCRdb's listed CDR3 is given. The J gene is TRBJ1-6, the V gene TRBV12-3 or TRBV12-4; TRBD1, the table's D call, was not compared with the DNA. The CDR3 is 16 residues long, counting both termini. CDR3 in amino acids: CASSLSIQVQSSTKYL.

The J gene is TRBJ2-5, the V gene TRBV11-2; TRBD1 might be the D (6 bases). The V gene lost 8 bases and the J gene lost 7 bases, with 17 bases spanning the gap. The germline V gene has CDR1 SGHAT and CDR2 FQNNGV. This CDR3 region has 13 residues. The CDR3 protein is CASGIEGHRTQYF. CDR3 DNA: TGTGCCAGCGGCATAGAGGGACACAGGACCCAGTACTTC. Full variable domain (outside the CDR3, taken from reference TRBV11-2 and TRBJ2-5): EAGVAQSPRYKIIEKRQSVAFWCNPISGHATLYWYQQILGQGPKLLIQFQNNGVVDDSQLPKDRFSAERLKGVDSTLKIQPAKLEDSAVYLCASGIEGHRTQYFGPGTRLLVL.

The V call is TRBV6-1, the J call TRBJ1-5, with TRBD1 as a possible D gene (5 bases). V lost 5 bases to trimming and J lost 0 bases, with 11 bases between them. CDR3 length: 15 residues. Germline V gene lookup returns CDR1 MNHNS and CDR2 SASEGT. CDR3 region: CASSTDSYSNQPQHF. Here the CDR3 DNA reads TGTGCCAGCAGTACCGACAGCTATAGCAATCAGCCCCAGCATTTT.